This T cell receptor (beta chain) originates from a study of spatial heterogeneity in lung cancer. Study-wide findings and caveats: Mutation tallies in tumors tracked expanded intratumoral alpha and beta TCR counts.

Time point denoted: sample taken at primary tumor resection. Every TCR cDNA molecule bore its own unique molecular identifier. TCRdb itself ran the 5' RACE reads through MiXCR, one entry per CDR3 protein. The sample has tens of thousands of distinct CDR3 sequences; around 4.8% are singletons. The sample holds many counts of this clonotype. The antigen remains unidentified. Trimming removed 0 bases from V and 2 bases from J, with 11 bases in between. The CDR3 has 15 residues. Germline-derived CDR1 and CDR2 are LNHNV and YYDKDF (reference sequence). The genes are TRBV15 and TRBJ2-7; D unresolved. The TCR comes from a male donor with early-stage non-small cell lung cancer. Sequenced here: lung tumor tissue, sampled at surgery. CDR3 amino acids: CATSRDIADTYEQYF. In nucleotides, the CDR3 is TGTGCCACCAGCAGAGATATAGCCGATACCTACGAGCAGTACTTC.